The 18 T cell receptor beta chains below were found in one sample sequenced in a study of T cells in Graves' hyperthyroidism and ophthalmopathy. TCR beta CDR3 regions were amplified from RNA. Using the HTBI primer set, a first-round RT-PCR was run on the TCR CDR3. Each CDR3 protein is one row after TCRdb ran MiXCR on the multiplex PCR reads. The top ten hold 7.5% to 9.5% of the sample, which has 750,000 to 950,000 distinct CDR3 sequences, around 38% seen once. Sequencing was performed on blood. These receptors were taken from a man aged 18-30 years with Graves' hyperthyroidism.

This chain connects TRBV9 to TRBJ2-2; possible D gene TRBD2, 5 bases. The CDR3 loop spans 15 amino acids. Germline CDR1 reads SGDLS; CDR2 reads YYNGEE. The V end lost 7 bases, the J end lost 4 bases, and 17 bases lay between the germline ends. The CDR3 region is CASGASGVPTGELFF. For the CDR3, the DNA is TGTGCCAGCGGCGCTTCCGGGGTACCCACCGGGGAGCTGTTTTTT.

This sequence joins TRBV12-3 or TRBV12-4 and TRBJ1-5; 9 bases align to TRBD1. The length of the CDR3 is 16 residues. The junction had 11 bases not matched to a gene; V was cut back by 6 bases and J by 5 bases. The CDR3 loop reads CASSPRDRAEDQPQHF. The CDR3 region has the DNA TGTGCCAGCAGCCCACGGGACAGGGCCGAGGATCAGCCCCAGCATTTT.

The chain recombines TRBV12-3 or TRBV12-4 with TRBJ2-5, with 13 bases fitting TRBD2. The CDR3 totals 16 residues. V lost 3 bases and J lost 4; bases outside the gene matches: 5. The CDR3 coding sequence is TGTGCCAGCAGTTTTCGCGGACTAGCGGGAGTAGAGACCCAGTACTTC. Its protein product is CASSFRGLAGVETQYF.

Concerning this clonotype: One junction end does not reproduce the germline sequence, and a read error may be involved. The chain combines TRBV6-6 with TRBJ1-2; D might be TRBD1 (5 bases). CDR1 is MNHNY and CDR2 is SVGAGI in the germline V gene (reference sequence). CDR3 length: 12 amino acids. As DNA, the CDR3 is TGTGCCAGCGACCCAGGGAGGAATGGCTACGCCTTC. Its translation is CASDPGRNGYAF.

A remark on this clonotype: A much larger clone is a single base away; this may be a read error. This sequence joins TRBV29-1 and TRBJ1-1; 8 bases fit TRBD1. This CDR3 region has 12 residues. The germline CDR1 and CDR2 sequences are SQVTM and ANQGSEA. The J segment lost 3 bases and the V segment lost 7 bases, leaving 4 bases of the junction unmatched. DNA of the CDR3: TGCAGCGGAAAGACAGGGGACACTGAAGCTTTCTTT. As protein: CSGKTGDTEAFF.

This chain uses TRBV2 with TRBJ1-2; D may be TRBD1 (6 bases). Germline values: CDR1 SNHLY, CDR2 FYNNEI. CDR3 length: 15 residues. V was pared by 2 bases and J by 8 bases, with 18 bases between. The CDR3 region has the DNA TGTGCCAGCAGTGAATCGGGGGGGCCTCTCTCAGGCTACACCTTC. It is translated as CASSESGGPLSGYTF.

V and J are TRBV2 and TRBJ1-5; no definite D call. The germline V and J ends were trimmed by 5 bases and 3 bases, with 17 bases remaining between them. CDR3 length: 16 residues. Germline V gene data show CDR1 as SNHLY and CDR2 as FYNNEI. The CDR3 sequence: CASSSSAGQINQPQHF. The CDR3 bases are TGTGCCAGCAGTTCCTCGGCCGGGCAGATCAATCAGCCCCAGCATTTT.

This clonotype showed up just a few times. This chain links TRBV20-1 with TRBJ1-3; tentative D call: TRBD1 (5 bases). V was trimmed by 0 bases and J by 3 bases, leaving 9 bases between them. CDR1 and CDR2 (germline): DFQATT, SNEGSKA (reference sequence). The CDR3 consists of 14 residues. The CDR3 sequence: CSAREQGGGNTIYF. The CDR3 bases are TGCAGTGCTAGAGAGCAGGGAGGTGGAAACACCATATATTTT.

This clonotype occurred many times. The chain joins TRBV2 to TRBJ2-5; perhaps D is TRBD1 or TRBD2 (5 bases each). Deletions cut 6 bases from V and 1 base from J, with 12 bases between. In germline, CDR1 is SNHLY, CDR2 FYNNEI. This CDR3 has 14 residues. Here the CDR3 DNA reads TGTGCCAGCAGCGTGGGGACCTCCCAAGAGACCCAGTACTTC. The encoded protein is CASSVGTSQETQYF.

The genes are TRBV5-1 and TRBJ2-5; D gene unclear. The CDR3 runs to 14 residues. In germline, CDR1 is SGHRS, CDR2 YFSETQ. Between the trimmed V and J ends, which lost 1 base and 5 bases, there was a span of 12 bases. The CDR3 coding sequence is TGCGCCAGCAGCTTGTTAGCCCTTGGGGAGACCCAGTACTTC. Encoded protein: CASSLLALGETQYF.

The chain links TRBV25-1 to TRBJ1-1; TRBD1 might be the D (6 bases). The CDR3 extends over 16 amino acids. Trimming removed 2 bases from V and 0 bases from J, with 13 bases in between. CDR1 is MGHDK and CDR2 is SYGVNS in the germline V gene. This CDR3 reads CASSEAPGGLNTEAFF. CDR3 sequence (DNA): TGTGCCAGCAGTGAAGCCCCGGGGGGGCTGAACACTGAAGCTTTCTTT.

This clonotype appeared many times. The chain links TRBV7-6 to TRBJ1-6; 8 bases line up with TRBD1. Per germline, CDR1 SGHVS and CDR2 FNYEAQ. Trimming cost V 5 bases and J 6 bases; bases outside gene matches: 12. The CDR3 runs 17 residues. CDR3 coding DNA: TGTGCCAGCAGCCGCGATAGATCAGGGGGCTTTAATTCACCCCTCCACTTT. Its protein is CASSRDRSGGFNSPLHF.

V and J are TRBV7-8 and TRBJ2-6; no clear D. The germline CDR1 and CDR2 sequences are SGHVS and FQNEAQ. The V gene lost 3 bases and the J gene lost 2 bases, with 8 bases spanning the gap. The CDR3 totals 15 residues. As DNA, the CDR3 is TGTGCCAGCAGCTTTCGAGCTACTGGGGCCAACGTCCTGACTTTC. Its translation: CASSFRATGANVLTF.

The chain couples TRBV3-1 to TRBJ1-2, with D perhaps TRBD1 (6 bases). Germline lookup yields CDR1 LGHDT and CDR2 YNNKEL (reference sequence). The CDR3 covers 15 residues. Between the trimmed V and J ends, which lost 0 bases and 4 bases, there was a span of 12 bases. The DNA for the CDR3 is TGTGCCAGCAGCCAAGATTGGCAGGGGAGCTATGGCTACACCTTC. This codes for CASSQDWQGSYGYTF.

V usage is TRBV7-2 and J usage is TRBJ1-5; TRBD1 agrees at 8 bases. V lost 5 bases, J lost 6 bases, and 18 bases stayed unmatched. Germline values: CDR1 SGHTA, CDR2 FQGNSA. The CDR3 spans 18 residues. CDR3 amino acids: CASSPRGDRSLGSQPQHF. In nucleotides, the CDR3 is TGTGCCAGCAGCCCTCGGGGGGACAGGAGTTTAGGCAGTCAGCCCCAGCATTTT.

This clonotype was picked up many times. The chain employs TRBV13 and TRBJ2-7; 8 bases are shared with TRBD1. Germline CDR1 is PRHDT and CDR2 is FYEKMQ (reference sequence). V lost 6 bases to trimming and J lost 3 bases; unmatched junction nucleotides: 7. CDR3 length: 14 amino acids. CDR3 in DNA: TGTGCCAGCAGTTCCCGCGGACAGGGCTACGAGCAGTACTTC. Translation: CASSSRGQGYEQYF.

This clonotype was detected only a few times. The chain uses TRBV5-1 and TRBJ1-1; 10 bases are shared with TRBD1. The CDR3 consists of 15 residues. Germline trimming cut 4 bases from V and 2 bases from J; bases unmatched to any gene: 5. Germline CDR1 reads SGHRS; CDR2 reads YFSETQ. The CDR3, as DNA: TGCGCCAGCAGCCCCGGACAGGGGGTTAACACTGAAGCTTTCTTT. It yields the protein CASSPGQGVNTEAFF. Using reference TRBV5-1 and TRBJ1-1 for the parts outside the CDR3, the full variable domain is KAGVTQTPRYLIKTRGQQVTLSCSPISGHRSVSWYQQTPGQGLQFLFEYFSETQRNKGNFPGRFSGRQFSNSRSEMNVSTLELGDSALYLCASSPGQGVNTEAFFGQGTRLTVV.

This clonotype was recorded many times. The chain's CDR3 is CASKTGTVVYEQYF. DNA for the CDR3: TGCGCCAGTAAGACCGGGACAGTAGTATACGAGCAGTACTTC. V is TRBV5-1 and J is TRBJ2-7; 7 bases match TRBD1. Unmatched junction bases numbered 12, after V lost 8 bases and J lost 4 bases. CDR3 length equals 14 residues. Germline CDR1 and CDR2: SGHRS and YFSETQ.